This TCR beta chain appears in the sequencing data of a study of technical replicates of blood from several donors. Produced via immunoSEQ multiplex PCR; TCRdb's table is partial and in-frame only. The sample shows approximately 80,000 clones, 95% to 98% of them seen only once. This receptor was identified in a human donor in good health. Material: T cells isolated from PBMCs.

The CDR3 nucleotides are TGCAGTGCCTTCAAGGGGAATGAGCAGTTCTTC. It translates to CSAFKGNEQFF. The J gene is TRBJ2-1, the V gene TRBV20-1; tentatively, D is TRBD1 (5 bases). CDR1 and CDR2 from the germline V gene are DFQATT and SNEGSKA (reference sequence). The CDR3 is 11 amino acids. Trimming pared 6 bases from V and 7 bases from J, leaving 10 bases between.